This note documents a single TCR beta chain sequence. TCRdb keeps only in-frame clones here, not all; method: immunoSEQ multiplex PCR. Of over 120,000 clones in the sample, just over 85% are singletons; the top ten hold around 4.5%. The sample comes from a study of blood T cell repertoires in COVID-19. The CDR3 totals 13 residues. The V and J ends lost 6 bases and 6 bases respectively, with 11 bases between them. This chain joins TRBV12-3 or TRBV12-4 and TRBJ2-2; possibly TRBD2 for D (6 bases). This clonotype was sampled from a man in his fifties or sixties who had recovered from COVID-19. Sequencing input: PBMCs or T cells enriched from blood (not recorded which). CDR3 in DNA: TGTGCCAGCAGGAAGACTAGGGCCGGGGAGCTGTTTTTT. This gives the protein CASRKTRAGELFF.